The T cell receptor beta chain described here comes from a study of cytomegalovirus exposure and HLA in healthy donors. About the research overall: Caucasian-associated ancestry cluster membership applied to under 85% of 398 genotyped donors.

Researchers ran the PCR with 60 Vbeta and 13 Jbeta primers. Sequencing was performed with immunoSEQ multiplex PCR; in TCRdb, only in-frame clones are kept and a portion is missing. This table holds 90,000 to 130,000 clones. The specimen sequenced was PBMCs. This TCR was recovered from a man aged 40-49 years in good health and CMV-seropositive.

The CDR3 sequence is CASSRGEGGDNEQFF. The CDR3 DNA reads TGTGCCAGCAGCCGAGGAGAGGGCGGGGACAATGAGCAGTTCTTC. V usage is TRBV7-9 and J usage is TRBJ2-1, with a possible D match to TRBD2 (6 bases). Trimming stripped 5 bases from V and 5 bases from J, with 16 bases between. This CDR3 comprises 15 residues. Germline assignment: CDR1 SEHNR and CDR2 FQNEAQ (reference sequence).